The clone carrying this T cell receptor (beta chain) occurred a few times. Its target is unknown. The junction and the germline gene differ at one end; a read error may be behind it. The record originates from a study of Graves' ophthalmopathy and Graves' hyperthyroidism. Patients with other autoimmune diseases, uncontrolled infections, pregnancy or lactation were excluded. General study findings and limits: With 70.59% sensitivity and approximately 72% specificity, the model predicted ophthalmopathy progression. Cross-validated, the 13-signature model showed 87.88%/81.08% sensitivity/specificity, and 80%/75% in the test set. Blood shared most expanded thyroid clonotypes above 0.001 frequency.

RNA transcripts yielded amplified TCR beta CDR3 regions. Second-round multiplex PCR came after a first-round RT-PCR that employed HTBI primers. Using its own MiXCR run on the multiplex PCR reads, TCRdb lists one record per CDR3 protein. This table holds approximately 500,000 distinct CDR3 sequences, over 13% found once. The CDR3 spans 16 residues. Germline-derived CDR1 and CDR2 are SGHNT and YENEEA. The rearrangement joins TRBV11-3 to TRBJ2-4; 8 nucleotides agree with TRBD1. Sequences were obtained from blood. This TCR came from a woman in her 30s with Graves' ophthalmopathy. The CDR3 loop reads CASSQGGYLAKNIKYF. Written as DNA, the CDR3 is TGTGCCAGCTCACAGGGGGGTTACCTAGCCAAAAACATTAAGTACTTC.